The clone carrying this TCR beta chain was recorded once. The antigen remains undetermined. The data originate from a study of T cell therapy after organ transplantation. Study-wide results and caveats: Nonresponders had marked pretherapy clonal expansions and little post-therapy change.

The protocol was immunoSEQ multiplex PCR, while the TCRdb copy is restricted to in-frame clones and leaves out a portion. The table has around 19,000 clones, less than 90% seen once. V lost 0 bases, J lost 0 bases, and 14 bases lay in between. CDR3 length: 17 amino acids. CDR1 and CDR2 (germline): LGHNA, YSLEER. Time point noted: 20-29 weeks after completion of therapy. The source is a human patient who had received a solid organ transplant and had CMV disease. Some T cells may be transferred from the graft donor. The chain employs TRBV4-3 and TRBJ2-5; D gene unclear. The material was CD8+ T cells from blood, obtained after autologous CMV-specific T cell therapy. DNA of the CDR3: TGCGCCAGCAGCCAAGATACCCCCCTTTCGTACCAAGAGACCCAGTACTTC. This sequence encodes CASSQDTPLSYQETQYF.